This T cell receptor beta chain appears in the sequencing data of a study of cytomegalovirus exposure and HLA in healthy donors. Findings of the study overall: One variant, a missense change in DCLRE1C, was linked in a later analysis to TCR beta V- and J-gene trimming.

There are a few counts of this clone. Its antigen is currently unknown. Donors showed nominal health when sampled, although they likely had unrecorded immune exposures. V was shortened by 4 bases and J by 4 bases, with 8 bases between the two germline ends. The germline V gene encodes CDR1 MNHEY and CDR2 SVGAGI. This CDR3 has 13 residues. 60 Vbeta and 13 Jbeta primers were used in PCR. Libraries were prepared by immunoSEQ multiplex PCR; TCRdb keeps only in-frame clonotypes and omits some of them. The data show roughly 110,000 clones, 80% to 90% seen once. The chain has TRBV6-5 and TRBJ2-1; D perhaps matches TRBD2 (5 bases). This clonotype originated in a man between 50 and 59 years old in good health and CMV-seronegative. The sequenced sample was PBMCs. The CDR3, as DNA: TGTGCCAGCAGTTCGCGGGTTTACAATGAGCAGTTCTTC. This codes for CASSSRVYNEQFF.